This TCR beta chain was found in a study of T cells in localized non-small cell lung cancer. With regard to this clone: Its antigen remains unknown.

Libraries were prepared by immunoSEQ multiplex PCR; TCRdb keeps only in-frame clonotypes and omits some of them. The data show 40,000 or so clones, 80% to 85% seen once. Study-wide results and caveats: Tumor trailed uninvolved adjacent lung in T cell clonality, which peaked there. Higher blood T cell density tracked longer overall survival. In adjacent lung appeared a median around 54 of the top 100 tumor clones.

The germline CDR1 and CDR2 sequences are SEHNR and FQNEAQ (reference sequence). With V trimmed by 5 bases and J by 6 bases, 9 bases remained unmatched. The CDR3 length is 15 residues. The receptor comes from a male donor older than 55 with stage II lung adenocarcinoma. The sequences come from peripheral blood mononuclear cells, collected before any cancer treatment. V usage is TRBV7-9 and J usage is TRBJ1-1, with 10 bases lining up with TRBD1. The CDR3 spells CASSRRTGGNAEAFF. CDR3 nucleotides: TGTGCCAGCAGCAGACGGACAGGGGGAAATGCTGAAGCTTTCTTT.